This T cell receptor (beta chain) stems from a study of cytomegalovirus exposure and HLA in healthy donors. Whole-study findings and limits: In a later analysis, at a false discovery rate of 0.05, under 20,000 TCR beta sequences were associated with HLA alleles. The authors listed 180 or so TCR beta chains as cytomegalovirus-associated.

There are 14 residues in the CDR3. CDR1 SGHNT and CDR2 YYREEE come from the germline V gene (reference sequence). V shed 0 bases and J shed 5 bases, with 11 bases lying between them. Vbeta (60) and Jbeta (13) primers were used in the PCR. Original data processing: The count from a later analysis was tens of millions of unique TCR beta chains, some 10 million of them shared. Generated by immunoSEQ multiplex PCR, the TCRdb table keeps only in-frame clones and is missing some. The V and J calls and clone size are taken from that table; D and trimming were inferred from the DNA. The data contain around 150,000 clones, around 72% of them singletons. This clone was observed once. The antigen remains unidentified.

This chain joins TRBV5-4 and TRBJ1-1, with D hard to call. This sequence originates from a middle-aged man in good health and CMV-seropositive. Sequencing was done on a sample of PBMCs. The CDR3 reads CASSLGRGGTEAFF. The CDR3 bases are TGTGCCAGCAGCTTGGGTCGAGGTGGGACTGAAGCTTTCTTT.